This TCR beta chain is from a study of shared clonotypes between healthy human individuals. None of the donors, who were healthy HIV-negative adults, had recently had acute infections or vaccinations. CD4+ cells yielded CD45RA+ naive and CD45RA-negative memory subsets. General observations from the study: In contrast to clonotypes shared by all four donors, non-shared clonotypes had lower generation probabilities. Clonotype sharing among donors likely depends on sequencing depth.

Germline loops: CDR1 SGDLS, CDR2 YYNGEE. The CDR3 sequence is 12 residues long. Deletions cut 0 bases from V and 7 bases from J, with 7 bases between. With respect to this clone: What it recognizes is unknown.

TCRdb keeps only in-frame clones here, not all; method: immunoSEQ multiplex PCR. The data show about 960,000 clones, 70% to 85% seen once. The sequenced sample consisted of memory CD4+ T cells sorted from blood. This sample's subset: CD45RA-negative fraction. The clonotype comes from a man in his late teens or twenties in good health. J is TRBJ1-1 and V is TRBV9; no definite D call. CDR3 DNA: TGTGCCAGCAGCGTAGGACTGGGTGAAGCTTTCTTT. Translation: CASSVGLGEAFF.